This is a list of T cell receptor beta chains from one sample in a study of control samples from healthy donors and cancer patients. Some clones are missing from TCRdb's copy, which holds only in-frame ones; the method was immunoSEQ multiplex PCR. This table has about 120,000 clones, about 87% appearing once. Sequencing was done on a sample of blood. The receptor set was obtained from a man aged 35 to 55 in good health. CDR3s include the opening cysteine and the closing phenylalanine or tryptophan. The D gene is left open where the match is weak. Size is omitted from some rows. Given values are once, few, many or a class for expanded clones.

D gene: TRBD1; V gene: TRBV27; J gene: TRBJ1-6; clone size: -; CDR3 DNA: TGTGCCAGCAGGCCTACAGGGGAAGTAAAGAATAATTCACCCCTCCACTTT; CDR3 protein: CASRPTGEVKNNSPLHF
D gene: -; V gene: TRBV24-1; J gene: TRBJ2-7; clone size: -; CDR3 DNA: TGTGCCACCAGTGAGGGGCAAGGCTCCTACGAGCAGTACTTC; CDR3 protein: CATSEGQGSYEQYF
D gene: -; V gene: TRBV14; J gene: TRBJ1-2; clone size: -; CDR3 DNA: TGTGCCAGCAGCCAAACGGTCCTTAACTATGGCTACACCTTC; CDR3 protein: CASSQTVLNYGYTF
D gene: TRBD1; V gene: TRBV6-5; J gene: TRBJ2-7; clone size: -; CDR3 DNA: TGTGCCAGCAGGAGGGAACAGGGGGCGAAAGAGCAGTACTTC; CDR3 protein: CASRREQGAKEQYF
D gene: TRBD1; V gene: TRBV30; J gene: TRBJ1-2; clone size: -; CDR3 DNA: TGTGCCCGGCGGGACAGGTCGGGATATGGCTACACCTTC; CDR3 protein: CARRDRSGYGYTF
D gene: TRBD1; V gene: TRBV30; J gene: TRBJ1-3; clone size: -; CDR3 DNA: TGTGCCTGGAGTGTGGGGACAGGGGGAAACACCATATATTTT; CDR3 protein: CAWSVGTGGNTIYF
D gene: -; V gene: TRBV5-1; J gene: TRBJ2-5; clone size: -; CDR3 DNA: TGCGCCAGCAGCTTGGCCGATGAGACCCAGTACTTC; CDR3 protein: CASSLADETQYF
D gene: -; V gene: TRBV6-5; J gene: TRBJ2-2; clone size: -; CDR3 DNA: TGTGCCAGCATTGGGCAGGGCTACACCGGGGAGCTGTTTTTT; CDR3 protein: CASIGQGYTGELFF
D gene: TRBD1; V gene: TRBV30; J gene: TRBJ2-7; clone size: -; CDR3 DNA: TGTGCCTGGAGTCGGACAGGGCTCGAGCAGTACTTC; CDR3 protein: CAWSRTGLEQYF
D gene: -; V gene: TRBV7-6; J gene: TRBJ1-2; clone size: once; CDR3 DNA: TGTGCCAGCAGTGAGGGGCTGGGAGGGGGCTATGGCTACACCTTC; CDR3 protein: CASSEGLGGGYGYTF
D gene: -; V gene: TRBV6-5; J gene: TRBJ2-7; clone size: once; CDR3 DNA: TGTGCCAGCAGTTCCGGGGAAGGGGTGAGCTACGAGCAGTACTTC; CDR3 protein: CASSSGEGVSYEQYF
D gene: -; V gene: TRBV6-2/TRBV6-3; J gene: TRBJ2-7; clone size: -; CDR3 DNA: TGTGCCAGCAGTTTTCGGGGAGATCCCTACGAGCAGTACTTC; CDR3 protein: CASSFRGDPYEQYF
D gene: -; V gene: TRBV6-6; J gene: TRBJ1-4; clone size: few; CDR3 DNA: TGTGCCAGCAGTTACTTGCCTGAAAAACTGTTTTTT; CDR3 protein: CASSYLPEKLFF
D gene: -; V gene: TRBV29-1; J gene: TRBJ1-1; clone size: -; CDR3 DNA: TGCAGCGCGGGGAACACTGAAGCTTTCTTT; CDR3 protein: CSAGNTEAFF
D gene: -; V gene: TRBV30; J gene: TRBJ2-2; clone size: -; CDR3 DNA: TGTGCCTGGAGTGCTATGGGCACCGGGGAGCTGTTTTTT; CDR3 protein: CAWSAMGTGELFF
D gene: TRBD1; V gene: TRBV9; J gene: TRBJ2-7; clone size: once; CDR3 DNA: TGTGCCAGCAGCCCAGGGGACAGAGACTACGAGCAGTACTTC; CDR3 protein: CASSPGDRDYEQYF
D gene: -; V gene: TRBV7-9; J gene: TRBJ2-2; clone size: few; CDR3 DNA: TGTGCCAGCAGCTTTGACATCGTTTTGGACACCGGGGAGCTGTTTTTT; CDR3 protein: CASSFDIVLDTGELFF
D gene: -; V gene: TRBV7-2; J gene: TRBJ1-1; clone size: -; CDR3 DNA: TGTGCCAGCAGCTTAGGGTCTTCAAGGACTGAAGCTTTCTTT; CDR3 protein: CASSLGSSRTEAFF
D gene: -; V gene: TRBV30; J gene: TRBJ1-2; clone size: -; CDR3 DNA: TGTGCCTGGAGTGTGGGAGGGGCACAGGGCTACACCTTC; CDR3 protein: CAWSVGGAQGYTF
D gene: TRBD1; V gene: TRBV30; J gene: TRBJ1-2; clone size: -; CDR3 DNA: TGTGCCTGGAGCGGAAAGGGGACAGCCATAAATGGCTACACCTTC; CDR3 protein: CAWSGKGTAINGYTF
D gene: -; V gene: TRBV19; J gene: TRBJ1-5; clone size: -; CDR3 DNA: TGTGCCAGTGAGGTGGGGGGCTACGTCAATCAGCCCCAGCATTTT; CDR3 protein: CASEVGGYVNQPQHF
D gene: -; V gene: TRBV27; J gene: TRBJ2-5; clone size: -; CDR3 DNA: TGTGCCAGCAGTTACCCTTCGCGGGGACGGGCAGAGACCCAGTACTTC; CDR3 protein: CASSYPSRGRAETQYF
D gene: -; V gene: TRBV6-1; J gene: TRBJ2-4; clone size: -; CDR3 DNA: TGTGCCAGCAGTGAAGGGGTAACCAAAAACATTCAGTACTTC; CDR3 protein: CASSEGVTKNIQYF
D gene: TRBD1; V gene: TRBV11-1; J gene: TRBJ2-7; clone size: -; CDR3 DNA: TGTGCCAGCAGCGCCCCGGGACAGCGAACTTCCTACGAGCAGTACTTC; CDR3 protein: CASSAPGQRTSYEQYF
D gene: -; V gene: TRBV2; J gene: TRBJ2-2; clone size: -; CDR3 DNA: TGTGCCAGCAGCCCATTAGTTACCGGGGAGCTGTTTTTT; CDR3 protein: CASSPLVTGELFF
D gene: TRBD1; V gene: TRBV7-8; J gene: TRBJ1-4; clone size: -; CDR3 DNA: TGTGCCAGCAGCCCTCGGGACAGGGGGCGCGCTGAAAAACTGTTTTTT; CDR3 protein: CASSPRDRGRAEKLFF
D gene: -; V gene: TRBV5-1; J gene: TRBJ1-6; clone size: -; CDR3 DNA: TGCGCCAGCAGACCGACAGAGGGAAATTCACCCCTCCACTTT; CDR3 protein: CASRPTEGNSPLHF
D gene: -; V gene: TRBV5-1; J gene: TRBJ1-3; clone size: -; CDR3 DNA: TGCGCCAGCAGCCTAAAGACAGGCCTCATTGGAAACACCATATATTTT; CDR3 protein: CASSLKTGLIGNTIYF
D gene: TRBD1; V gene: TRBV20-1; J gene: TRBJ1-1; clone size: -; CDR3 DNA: TGCAGTGCTACTGACAGGGGGCTGAACACTGAAGCTTTCTTT; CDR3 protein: CSATDRGLNTEAFF
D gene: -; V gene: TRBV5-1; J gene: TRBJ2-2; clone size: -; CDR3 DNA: TGCGCCAGCAGCTTTTTGGGAATCGGGGAGCTGTTTTTT; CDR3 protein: CASSFLGIGELFF
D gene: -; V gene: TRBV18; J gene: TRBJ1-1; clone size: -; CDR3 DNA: TGTGCCAGCTCACCAACTAAAGGGCGCTCTGAAGCTTTCTTT; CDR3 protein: CASSPTKGRSEAFF
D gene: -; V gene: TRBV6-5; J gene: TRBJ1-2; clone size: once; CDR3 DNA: TGTGCCAGCAGTCCCTTAAGTGCAGGAAACTATGGCTACACCTTC; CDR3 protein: CASSPLSAGNYGYTF
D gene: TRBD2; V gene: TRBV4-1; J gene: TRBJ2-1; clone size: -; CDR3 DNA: TGCGCCAGCAGCCAAGTGCTAGCGGGGCCCATTTCCTACAATGAGCAGTTCTTC; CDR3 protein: CASSQVLAGPISYNEQFF
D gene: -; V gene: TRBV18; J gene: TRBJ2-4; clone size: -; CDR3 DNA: TGTGCCAGCTCACCATCGGTAGCCAAAAACATTCAGTACTTC; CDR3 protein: CASSPSVAKNIQYF
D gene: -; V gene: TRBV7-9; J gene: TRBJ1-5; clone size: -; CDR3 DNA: TGTGCCAGCAGCTTAGTCGGAAATCAGCCCCAGCATTTT; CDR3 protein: CASSLVGNQPQHF
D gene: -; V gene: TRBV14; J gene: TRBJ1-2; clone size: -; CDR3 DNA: TGTGCCAGCAGCCTCGGACAGACTAACTATGGCTACACCTTC; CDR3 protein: CASSLGQTNYGYTF
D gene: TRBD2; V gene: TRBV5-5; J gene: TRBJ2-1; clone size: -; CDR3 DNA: TGTGCCAGCAGCGTAACCGGGACTAGCGTTTACTACAATGAGCAGTTCTTC; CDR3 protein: CASSVTGTSVYYNEQFF
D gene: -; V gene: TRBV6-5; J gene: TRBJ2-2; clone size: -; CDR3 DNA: TGTGCCAGCAGTCTACAAGGGGAGCTGTTTTTT; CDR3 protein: CASSLQGELFF
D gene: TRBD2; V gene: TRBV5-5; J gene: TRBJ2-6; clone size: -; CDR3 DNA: TGTGCCAGCAGCTTGAGGACTAGCGGGGGGCTATCTGGGGCCAACGTCCTGACTTTC; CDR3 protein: CASSLRTSGGLSGANVLTF
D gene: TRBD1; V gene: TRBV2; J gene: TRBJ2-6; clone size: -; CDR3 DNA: TGTGCCAGCAGTGAAGGGGACAGGTCTGGGGCCAACGTCCTGACTTTC; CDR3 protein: CASSEGDRSGANVLTF
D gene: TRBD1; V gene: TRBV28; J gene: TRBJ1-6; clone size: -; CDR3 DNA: TGTGCCAGCAGTTTAGCGGGAGGGGACAGAGGATCACCCCTCCACTTT; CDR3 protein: CASSLAGGDRGSPLHF
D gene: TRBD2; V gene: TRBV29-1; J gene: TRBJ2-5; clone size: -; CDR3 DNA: TGCAGCGTGATGACTAGCGGGGGATCATTCGGGAAGACCCAGTACTTC; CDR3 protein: CSVMTSGGSFGKTQYF
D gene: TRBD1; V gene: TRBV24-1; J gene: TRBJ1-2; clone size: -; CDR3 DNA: TGTGCCACCAGTGATAACACCGGGACAGCGCTTAACTATGGCTACACCTTC; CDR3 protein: CATSDNTGTALNYGYTF
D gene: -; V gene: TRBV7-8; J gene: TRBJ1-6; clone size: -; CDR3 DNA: TGTGCCAGCAGCTTAAGCGGCAGCGGAGGATCACCCCTCCACTTT; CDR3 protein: CASSLSGSGGSPLHF
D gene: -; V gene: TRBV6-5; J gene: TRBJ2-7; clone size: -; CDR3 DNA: TGTGCCAGCATTCCACCCTTGGGGGAAATCGAGCAGTACTTC; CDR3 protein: CASIPPLGEIEQYF